The 12 T cell receptor beta chains presented below share a single source sample, sequenced in a study of tumor-infiltrating lymphocytes in primary liver carcinoma. With a constant-region primer, TCR beta cDNA was made from 450 to 650 ng of total RNA. Library construction for TCR beta comprised three nested multiplex PCR rounds performed with slightly modified ARM-PCR. The study ran its first two PCR rounds for approximately 10 cycles each, using TRBV1-TRBV30 forward primers and a C-beta reverse primer. TCRdb passed the multiplex PCR reads through MiXCR, listing each CDR3 protein once. The table lists 320,000 or so distinct CDR3 sequences, 50% to 70% of them singletons. Alongside blood RNA obtained from unsorted whole blood, germline DNA was also extracted. Sequenced material: peripheral blood. Receptor source: a middle-aged man with primary liver carcinoma and hepatitis B virus infection.

Regarding this clonotype: With a much larger clone just one base away, this may be a read error. The chain links TRBV6-1 to TRBJ2-7, with D perhaps given as TRBD1 or TRBD2 (5 bases each). V dropped 3 bases and J dropped 6 bases, with 15 bases sitting between them. Germline V gene sequence: CDR1 MNHNS, CDR2 SASEGT. This CDR3 contains 14 residues. The CDR3 loop is CASSDGGLGTEQYF. DNA for the CDR3: TGTGCCAGCAGTGACGGAGGACTGGGGACCGAGCAGTACTTC.

As regards this clonotype: A single base separates this from a much larger clone, so it may be a read error. V and J are TRBV10-2 and TRBJ2-2; possibly TRBD2 for D (5 bases). The CDR3 has 11 amino acids. Germline V gene sequence: CDR1 WSHSY, CDR2 SAAADI. The CDR3 region has the DNA TGCGCCAGCAGTTACATCGGGGAGCTGGTTTTT. Protein product: CASSYIGELVF.

Concerning this clonotype: Compared with germline, one end of the junction differs, possibly owing to a read error. The J gene is TRBJ2-1, the V gene TRBV11-1, with TRBD2 matching 8 bases. Germline assignment: CDR1 SGHAT and CDR2 FQDESV (reference sequence). The CDR3 length is 15 residues. The CDR3 spells CTSSMGLVGVFEQFF. CDR3 DNA sequence: TGTACCAGCAGCATGGGACTAGTGGGAGTCTTTGAGCAGTTCTTC.

This clonotype was seen ten or more times. This chain joins TRBV4-2 and TRBJ2-1; tentatively, D is TRBD2 (6 bases). Between the trimmed V and J ends, which lost 2 bases and 4 bases, there was a span of 15 bases. There are 16 residues in the CDR3. CDR1 LGHNA and CDR2 YNFKEQ come from the germline V gene. The CDR3: CASSQRLAESYNEQFF. Written as DNA, the CDR3 is TGTGCCAGCAGCCAACGTTTAGCGGAGTCATACAATGAGCAGTTCTTC.

Of note for this clonotype: A much more abundant neighbour one base away suggests this may be a read error. This chain's CDR3 is CASNRESPHAYNEQFF. CDR3 nucleotide sequence: TGTGCCAGCAACAGGGAGTCCCCCCACGCCTACAATGAGCAGTTCTTC. The chain employs TRBV6-6 and TRBJ2-1; D is perhaps TRBD1 (6 bases). This CDR3 region has 16 residues. From germline, CDR1 is MNHNY and CDR2 SVGAGI (reference sequence). Trimming stripped 7 bases from V and 2 bases from J, with 18 bases between.

This chain uses TRBV4-2 with TRBJ1-1; D is unresolved. The germline V and J ends were trimmed by 0 bases and 7 bases, with 12 bases remaining between them. Germline lookup yields CDR1 LGHNA and CDR2 YNFKEQ. This CDR3 is built from 14 residues. The CDR3 spells CASSQELWMNEAFF. The CDR3 nucleotides read TGTGCCAGCAGCCAAGAACTTTGGATGAATGAAGCTTTCTTT.

With regard to this clonotype: One base away lies a much larger clone, so this may be a sequencing read error. The CDR3 protein is CASSYSVTSLYSNQPQHF. The CDR3, as DNA: TGTGCCAGCAGTTACTCGGTCACGTCGTTATATAGCAATCAGCCCCAGCATTTT. The chain couples TRBV6-5 to TRBJ1-5; D remains unclear. Germline values: CDR1 MNHEY, CDR2 SVGAGI. Trimming left V 0 bases short and J 0 bases short, with 15 bases between. The CDR3 has 18 amino acids.

Comments on this clonotype: Germline is not matched at one junction end, which may reflect a read error. This chain uses TRBV11-1 with TRBJ1-5, with TRBD1 matching over 8 bases. CDR3 length: 16 amino acids. Germline lookup yields CDR1 SGHAT and CDR2 FQDESV (reference sequence). The CDR3 DNA is TGTGTCAGCAGCCACGTCCAAACCAGGGGGCATCAGCCCCATCATTTT. Translation gives CVSSHVQTRGHQPHHF. The full variable domain, its missing parts supplied by reference TRBV11-1 and TRBJ1-5, is EAEVAQSPRYKITEKSQAVAFWCDPISGHATLYWYRQILGQGPELLVQFQDESVVDDSQLPKDRFSAERLKGVDSTLKIQPAELGDSAMYLCVSSHVQTRGHQPHHFGDGTRLSIL.

This sequence joins TRBV7-9 and TRBJ1-6; 10 bases fit TRBD1. Germline CDR1 SEHNR, CDR2 FQNEAQ (reference sequence). The CDR3 is 17 residues long. The ends lost 5 bases at V and 8 bases at J; junction bases unmatched: 12. The CDR3 protein is CASSPGTGAITDSPLHF. CDR3 DNA sequence: TGTGCCAGCAGCCCCGGGACAGGGGCAATTACCGATTCACCCCTCCACTTT.

This clonotype came up many times. This chain joins TRBV29-1 and TRBJ2-2; 7 positions agree with TRBD1. Trimming removed 7 bases from V and 0 bases from J; junction bases left unmatched: 5. The CDR3 is made up of 14 amino acids. Germline-derived CDR1 and CDR2 are SQVTM and ANQGSEA. The CDR3 region is CSAGQRPNTGELFF. CDR3 DNA sequence: TGCAGCGCGGGACAGCGACCGAACACCGGGGAGCTGTTTTTT.

The sample holds one count of this clonotype. This chain links TRBV21-1 with TRBJ2-1; the table gives TRBD2 as D, unverified against the DNA. TRBV21-1 is marked as a pseudogene. The CDR3 totals 19 residues. The CDR3: CASSLGGLISGRWYNEQFF. The CDR3, as DNA: TGTGCCAGCAGCCTTGGGGGACTTATAAGCGGGAGATGGTACAATGAGCAGTTCTTC.

On this clonotype itself: A read error may explain this, as a much larger clone is one base away. This CDR3 reads CASSLGTGRLFGELSF. CDR3 in DNA: TGTGCCAGCAGCCTCGGGACAGGGAGGTTGTTCGGGGAGCTGTCTTTT. The rearrangement uses TRBV12-3 or TRBV12-4 and TRBJ2-2; the match to TRBD1 covers 9 bases. CDR3 length equals 16 residues.